The rows below give T cell receptor beta chains drawn from one sample of a study of control samples from healthy donors and cancer patients. The repertoire was sequenced with immunoSEQ multiplex PCR; TCRdb's copy has only in-frame clones and lacks some. Of approximately 170,000 clones listed, around 95% are singletons. The sequenced material came from blood. The receptors were gathered from a woman aged 55-70 years in good health. CDR3s include the opening cysteine and the closing phenylalanine or tryptophan. A D gene is named only where the DNA matches it firmly. Some rows have no size entry. The others give once, few or many, or a class for an expanded clone.

d_gene,j_gene,v_gene,abundance,CDR3aa,CDR3nt
TRBD1,TRBJ2-5,TRBV4-3,.,CASSRSTGGGETQYF,TGCGCCAGCAGCCGATCGACAGGGGGCGGTGAGACCCAGTACTTC
.,TRBJ1-2,TRBV10-3,.,CAIRGVWDNYGYTF,TGTGCCATCAGGGGGGTATGGGACAACTATGGCTACACCTTC
.,TRBJ2-2,TRBV5-1,.,CASSSGSGWTGELFF,TGCGCCAGCAGCTCGGGGTCCGGGTGGACCGGGGAGCTGTTTTTT
TRBD1,TRBJ2-1,TRBV7-2,.,CASSLVTTGVMDEQFF,TGTGCCAGCAGCTTGGTTACGACAGGGGTGATGGATGAGCAGTTCTTC
.,TRBJ2-2,TRBV4-3,.,CASSQFEWNGEGTGELFF,TGCGCCAGCAGCCAATTTGAGTGGAACGGGGAAGGTACCGGGGAGCTGTTTTTT
.,TRBJ1-3,TRBV11-1,.,CASSQKGHSGNTIYF,TGTGCCAGCAGTCAGAAGGGACACTCTGGAAACACCATATATTTT
.,TRBJ1-1,TRBV25-1,.,CASMAIVNTEAFF,TGTGCCAGCATGGCGATCGTGAACACTGAAGCTTTCTTT
TRBD1,TRBJ1-6,TRBV5-6,.,CASSMGQGHNSPLHF,TGTGCCAGCAGCATGGGACAGGGGCATAATTCACCCCTCCACTTT
TRBD1,TRBJ2-3,TRBV5-4,.,CASSNRDRGADTQYF,TGTGCCAGCAGCAACCGGGACAGGGGTGCAGATACGCAGTATTTT
.,TRBJ1-2,TRBV7-2,.,CASTSQIEGGYTF,TGTGCCAGCACCTCACAGATAGAAGGTGGCTACACCTTC
.,TRBJ2-7,TRBV6-2/TRBV6-3,.,CASSQQGFDVEQYF,TGTGCCAGCAGCCAACAGGGTTTTGATGTCGAGCAGTACTTC
TRBD1,TRBJ2-1,TRBV11-2,.,CASSKRTGAYNEQFF,TGTGCCAGCAGCAAACGGACAGGGGCCTACAATGAGCAGTTCTTC
TRBD1,TRBJ1-1,TRBV5-6,.,CASSRGQGASWAFF,TGTGCCAGCAGCCGCGGACAGGGGGCTTCGTGGGCTTTCTTT
TRBD1,TRBJ2-1,TRBV5-4,.,CASSLGDRGLNEQFF,TGTGCCAGCAGCTTGGGGGACAGGGGTCTGAATGAGCAGTTCTTC
TRBD1,TRBJ1-2,TRBV18,.,CASSPSPTGSNYGYTF,TGTGCCAGCTCACCATCACCGACAGGGTCTAACTATGGCTACACCTTC
TRBD1,TRBJ2-7,TRBV19,once,CASSSIPGQPYEQYF,TGTGCCAGTAGTTCGATACCGGGACAGCCCTACGAGCAGTACTTC
.,TRBJ1-6,TRBV2,.,CASSVGRSYNSPLHF,TGTGCCAGCAGTGTTGGACGGAGTTATAATTCACCCCTCCACTTT
.,TRBJ2-5,TRBV6-5,.,CASRPQTAVGETQYF,TGTGCCAGCAGACCCCAAACAGCGGTAGGGGAGACCCAGTACTTC